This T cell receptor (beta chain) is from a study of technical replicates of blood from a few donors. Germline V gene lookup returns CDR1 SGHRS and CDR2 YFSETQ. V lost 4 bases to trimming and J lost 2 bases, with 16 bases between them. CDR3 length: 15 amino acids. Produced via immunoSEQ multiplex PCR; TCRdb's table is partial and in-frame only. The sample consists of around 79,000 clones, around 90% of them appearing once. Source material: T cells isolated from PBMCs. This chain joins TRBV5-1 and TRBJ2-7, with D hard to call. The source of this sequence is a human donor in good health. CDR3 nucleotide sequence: TGCGCCAGCAGCCCGTCAGGTTTTATCACCTACGAGCAGTACTTC. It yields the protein CASSPSGFITYEQYF.